This T cell receptor (beta chain) was profiled in a study of cytomegalovirus exposure and HLA in healthy donors. Study-level findings and limits: Reportedly, fewer N-insertions than the approximately 700-donor mean appeared in an Asian-associated ancestry cluster in a later analysis. The majority of CMV-associated TCR beta chains were reported as apparently HLA-restricted in a later analysis.

In nominal health when sampled, donors likely had unrecorded immune exposures nonetheless. This clone was seen once. The antigen remains undetermined. Amplification used 60 Vbeta primers and 13 Jbeta primers. Sequencing used immunoSEQ multiplex PCR; TCRdb keeps in-frame clones, though not all of them. This sample yields about 110,000 clones, of which roughly three quarters are seen a single time; about 8% belongs to the top ten. This receptor was identified in a woman in her fifties or sixties in good health and CMV-seropositive. The sequencing input was PBMCs.

Here the CDR3 reads CASSVGGGGPFNEQFF. The CDR3 nucleotides read TGTGCCAGCAGCGTAGGGGGCGGGGGGCCCTTCAATGAGCAGTTCTTC. The chain has TRBV9 and TRBJ2-1; 8 bases fit TRBD2. The CDR3 is 16 residues long. Losses at the gene ends were 0 bases for V and 6 bases for J; bases not matched to a gene: 8. In germline, CDR1 is SGDLS, CDR2 YYNGEE.